The TCR beta chain under discussion was sequenced for a study of cytomegalovirus exposure and HLA in healthy donors. Study-level information: Tens of millions of unique TCRs from HLA-typed donors made up an early data release. Study-wide results and limits: Being indistinguishable, some V segments were excluded, TRBV6-2 and TRBV6-3 among them. High specificity and sensitivity for cytomegalovirus status were reported for the classifier. TCR beta V- and J-gene trimming was later associated with a missense DCLRE1C variant.

In the PCR, 60 Vbeta and 13 Jbeta primers were used. Assay used: immunoSEQ multiplex PCR; TCRdb lists only in-frame clones, some missing. The sample consists of under 150,000 clones, more than 70% of them appearing once. This CDR3 is built from 15 residues. Germline CDR1 LNHDA, CDR2 SQIVND (reference sequence). The V segment lost 3 bases and the J segment 8 bases; nucleotides outside the gene matches: 9. Concerning this clone itself: Its specificity is not known.

The sample comprised PBMCs. The gene calls are TRBV19 and TRBJ1-4; 7 nucleotides align to TRBD1. The sequence was collected from a male donor in good health and CMV-seropositive. DNA of the CDR3: TGTGCCAGTAGTATCGTGGACAGGATAGGCGAAAAACTGTTTTTT. Protein product: CASSIVDRIGEKLFF.